Listed below are T cell receptor beta chains from one sample, sequenced in a study of T cells after yellow fever vaccination. TCRdb independently ran MiXCR on the 5' RACE reads; one entry per CDR3 protein. The sample has some 300,000 distinct CDR3 sequences, 8.7% seen once; the top ten hold around 3.1%. The sequencing used CD4+ T cells sorted from PBMCs, collected 5 days after the yellow fever booster vaccination. These receptors all come from a man aged 18 to 30 who received the YFV17D yellow fever vaccine. CDR3s include the opening cysteine and the closing phenylalanine or tryptophan. The order of the fields is V gene, clone size, D gene, J gene, CDR3 DNA, CDR3 protein. D genes are given only for firm matches. Not every row has a clone size; where given, it reads once, few, many or a size class.

v_call: TRBV7-2
clone_size: few
d_call: TRBD2
j_call: TRBJ2-2
cdr3_nt: TGTGCCAGCAAACCGGGACTAGAGGCCGGGGAGCTGTTTTTT
cdr3_aa: CASKPGLEAGELFF

v_call: TRBV7-3
clone_size: few
d_call: .
j_call: TRBJ2-2
cdr3_nt: TGTGCCAGCAGCTTACGAAGGAGGGACAACACCGGGGAGCTGTTTTTT
cdr3_aa: CASSLRRRDNTGELFF

v_call: TRBV12-3/TRBV12-4
clone_size: .
d_call: TRBD1
j_call: TRBJ1-2
cdr3_nt: TGTGCCAGCACTTCGGACAGGGACTACGGCTACACCTTC
cdr3_aa: CASTSDRDYGYTF

v_call: TRBV18
clone_size: few
d_call: TRBD1
j_call: TRBJ1-6
cdr3_nt: TGTGCCAGCTCAGGACAGGGGGCCATGAATTCACCCCTCCACTTT
cdr3_aa: CASSGQGAMNSPLHF

v_call: TRBV12-3/TRBV12-4
clone_size: .
d_call: .
j_call: TRBJ1-2
cdr3_nt: TGTGCCAGCACCATTACGCCTCGTTCGGTCGGCTACACCTTC
cdr3_aa: CASTITPRSVGYTF

v_call: TRBV5-4
clone_size: .
d_call: TRBD1
j_call: TRBJ2-1
cdr3_nt: TGTGCCAGCAGCTACGGGGGACAGGGGGCACTGGGTAATGAGCAGTTCTTC
cdr3_aa: CASSYGGQGALGNEQFF

v_call: TRBV4-3
clone_size: .
d_call: TRBD1
j_call: TRBJ1-1
cdr3_nt: TGCGCCAGCAGCCAAGATTGGTACAGGGGGGTCATGAACACTGAAGCTTTCTTT
cdr3_aa: CASSQDWYRGVMNTEAFF

v_call: TRBV23-1
clone_size: .
d_call: .
j_call: TRBJ1-5
cdr3_nt: TGCGCCAGCAGTCACTGCGTGTTACCGGGACAGCCCCAGCATTTT
cdr3_aa: CASSHCVLPGQPQHF

v_call: TRBV4-3
clone_size: many
d_call: .
j_call: TRBJ2-5
cdr3_nt: TGCGCCAGCAGCCAAGATCAGGGAGTATTTGAAGAGACCCAGTACTTC
cdr3_aa: CASSQDQGVFEETQYF

v_call: TRBV27
clone_size: many
d_call: .
j_call: TRBJ2-5
cdr3_nt: TGTGCCAGCAGTAACGGGGAGACCCAGTACTTC
cdr3_aa: CASSNGETQYF

v_call: TRBV20-1
clone_size: few
d_call: .
j_call: TRBJ2-3
cdr3_nt: TGCAGTGCTAGAGCACCAACGGGACTTAGCACAGATACGCAGTATTTT
cdr3_aa: CSARAPTGLSTDTQYF

v_call: TRBV15
clone_size: few
d_call: TRBD2
j_call: TRBJ2-3
cdr3_nt: TGTGCCACCAGGGGCGGGGGGTCTAGCACAGATACGCAGTATTTT
cdr3_aa: CATRGGGSSTDTQYF

v_call: TRBV20-1
clone_size: .
d_call: .
j_call: TRBJ2-1
cdr3_nt: TGCAGTGCCCCTCGTGGGGGTGAGCAGTTCTTC
cdr3_aa: CSAPRGGEQFF

v_call: TRBV19
clone_size: .
d_call: .
j_call: TRBJ2-6
cdr3_nt: TGTGCCAGTAGTATGGCCTCTCGGGCCAACGTCCTGACTTTC
cdr3_aa: CASSMASRANVLTF

v_call: TRBV2
clone_size: few
d_call: TRBD2
j_call: TRBJ2-7
cdr3_nt: TGTGCCACCAGATCGGCGGGGGAATCACCCGAGCAGTACTTC
cdr3_aa: CATRSAGESPEQYF